This TCR beta chain was captured in a study of blood T cell repertoires in COVID-19. This CDR3 comprises 14 residues. The V end was cut by 2 bases, the J end by 1 base, with 8 bases between. The V gene's germline CDR1 is LGHDT and CDR2 YNNKEL (reference sequence). Original handling: Reference gene primer amplification gave nucleated cell count estimates. This table comes from immunoSEQ multiplex PCR, and its TCRdb copy is limited to in-frame clones, with some not included. The V and J calls and clone size come from that table; D and trimming were worked out from the DNA. This sample has fewer than 500,000 clones, with 81% found just once.

V gene TRBV3-1 (or the pseudogene TRBV3-2) combines with J gene TRBJ1-1; D ambiguous. The sequence was collected from a human donor with acute or convalescent COVID-19. The donor label of this sample is uncertain. The sample was peripheral blood. The DNA of the CDR3 is TGTGCCAGCAGCCAACTAGGCCGGAACACTGAAGCTTTCTTT. As protein: CASSQLGRNTEAFF.